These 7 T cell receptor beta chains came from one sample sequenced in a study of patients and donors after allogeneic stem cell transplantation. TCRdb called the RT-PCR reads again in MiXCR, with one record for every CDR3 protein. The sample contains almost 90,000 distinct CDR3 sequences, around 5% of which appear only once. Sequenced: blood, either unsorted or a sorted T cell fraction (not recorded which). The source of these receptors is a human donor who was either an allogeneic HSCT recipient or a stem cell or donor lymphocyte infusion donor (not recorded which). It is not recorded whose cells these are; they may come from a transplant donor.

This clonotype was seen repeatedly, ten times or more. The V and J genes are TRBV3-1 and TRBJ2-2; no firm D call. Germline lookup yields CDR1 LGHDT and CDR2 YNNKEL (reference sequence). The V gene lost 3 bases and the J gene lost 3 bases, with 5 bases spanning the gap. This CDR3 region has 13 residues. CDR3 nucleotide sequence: TGTGCCAGCAGCCAGATAGACACCGGGGAGCTGTTTTTT. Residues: CASSQIDTGELFF. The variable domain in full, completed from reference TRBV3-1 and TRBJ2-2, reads DTAVSQTPKYLVTQMGNDKSIKCEQNLGHDTMYWYKQDSKKFLKIMFSYNNKELIINETVPNRFSPKSPDKAHLNLHINSLELGDSAVYFCASSQIDTGELFFGEGSRLTVL.

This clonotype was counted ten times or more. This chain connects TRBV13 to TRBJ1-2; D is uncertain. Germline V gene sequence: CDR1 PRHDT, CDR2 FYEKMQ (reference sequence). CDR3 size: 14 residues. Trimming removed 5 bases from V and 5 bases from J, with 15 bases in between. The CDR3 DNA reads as TGTGCCAGCAGCGCGAGTCGTCGGCTATATGGCTACACCTTC. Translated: CASSASRRLYGYTF.

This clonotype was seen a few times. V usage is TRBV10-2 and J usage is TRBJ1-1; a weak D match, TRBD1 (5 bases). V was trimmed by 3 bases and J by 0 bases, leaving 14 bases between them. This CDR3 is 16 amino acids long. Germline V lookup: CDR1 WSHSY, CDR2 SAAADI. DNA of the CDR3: TGCGCCAGCAGTGATAGGGGCAGGAGTATGAACACTGAAGCTTTCTTT. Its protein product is CASSDRGRSMNTEAFF.

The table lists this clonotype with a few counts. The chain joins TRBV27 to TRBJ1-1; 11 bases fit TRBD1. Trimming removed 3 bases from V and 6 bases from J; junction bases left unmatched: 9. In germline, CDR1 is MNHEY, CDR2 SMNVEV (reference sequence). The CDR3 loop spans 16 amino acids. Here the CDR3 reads CASSFLGQGAQAEAFF. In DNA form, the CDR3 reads TGTGCCAGCAGTTTCTTAGGACAGGGGGCGCAGGCTGAAGCTTTCTTT.

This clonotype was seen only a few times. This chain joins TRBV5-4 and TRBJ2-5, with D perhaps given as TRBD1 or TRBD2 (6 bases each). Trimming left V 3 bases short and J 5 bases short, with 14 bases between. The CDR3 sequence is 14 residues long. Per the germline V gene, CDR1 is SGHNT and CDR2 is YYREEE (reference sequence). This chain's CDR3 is CASSSMTGAETQYF. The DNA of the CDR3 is TGTGCCAGCAGCTCTATGACGGGGGCCGAGACCCAGTACTTC.

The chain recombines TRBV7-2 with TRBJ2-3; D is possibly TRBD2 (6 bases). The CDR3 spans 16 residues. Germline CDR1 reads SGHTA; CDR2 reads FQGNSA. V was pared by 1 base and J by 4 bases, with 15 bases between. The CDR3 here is CASSLVSTSSPDTQYF. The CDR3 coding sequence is TGTGCCAGCAGCTTAGTGTCCACTAGCAGCCCAGATACGCAGTATTTT.

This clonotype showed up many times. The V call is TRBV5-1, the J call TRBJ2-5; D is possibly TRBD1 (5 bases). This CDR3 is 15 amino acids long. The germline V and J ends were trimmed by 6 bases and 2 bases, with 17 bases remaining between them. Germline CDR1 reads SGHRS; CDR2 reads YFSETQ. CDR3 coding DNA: TGCGCCAGCACTCTAGGGGCGAAGCATCAAGAGACCCAGTACTTC. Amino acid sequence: CASTLGAKHQETQYF.